These 20 T cell receptor beta chains originate from one sample sequenced in a study of cytomegalovirus exposure and HLA in healthy donors. It was with 60 Vbeta and 13 Jbeta primers that the PCR ran. Repertoires were generated with immunoSEQ multiplex PCR, while TCRdb's copy carries only in-frame clones and drops some. The sample has over 100,000 clones, around 84% seen once. The sample was PBMCs. Every receptor here comes from a woman younger than 45 in good health and CMV-seropositive.

The chain links TRBV7-3 to TRBJ2-1, with 13 bases identical to TRBD2. CDR3 length equals 16 residues. The germline V gene encodes CDR1 SGHTA and CDR2 FQGTGA. Trimming at V came to 5 bases and at J to 9 bases, leaving 10 bases not matched to a gene. The CDR3 sequence is CASSKGLAGLAAEQFF. The DNA of the CDR3 is TGTGCCAGCAGCAAGGGACTAGCGGGGTTGGCTGCTGAGCAGTTCTTC.

This chain links TRBV30 with TRBJ1-2, with TRBD1 as a possible D gene (6 bases). CDR3 length equals 12 residues. Per germline, CDR1 GTSNPN and CDR2 SVGIG (reference sequence). V lost 3 bases, J lost 8 bases, and 13 bases lay in between. CDR3 protein: CAWRAWGRGYTF. The CDR3, as DNA: TGTGCCTGGAGGGCGTGGGGGCGAGGCTACACCTTC.

Ten or more counts support this clone. The rearrangement uses TRBV4-3 and TRBJ1-5; tentative D call: TRBD1 (6 bases). The CDR3 length is 15 residues. The ends were cut back, 5 bases at V and 4 bases at J, with 15 bases in the middle. Germline V CDR1 and CDR2: LGHNA, YSLEER. The CDR3 spells CASSWDILGNQPQHF. CDR3 DNA: TGCGCCAGCAGCTGGGACATCCTGGGGAATCAGCCCCAGCATTTT.

This clone was detected only a few times. The rearrangement links TRBV4-3 to TRBJ1-3, with D maybe TRBD1 (5 bases). Germline CDR1 is LGHNA and CDR2 is YSLEER. The CDR3 loop spans 13 amino acids. V lost 3 bases, J lost 9 bases, and 12 bases lay in between. CDR3: CASSQNAGGTIYF. In nucleotides, the CDR3 is TGCGCCAGCAGCCAGAACGCGGGGGGCACCATATATTTT.

The rearrangement uses TRBV30 and TRBJ2-7; weak D call: TRBD1 (6 bases). Between the trimmed V and J ends, which lost 3 bases and 7 bases, there was a span of 10 bases. The CDR3 is made up of 11 amino acids. CDR1 is GTSNPN and CDR2 is SVGIG in the germline V gene (reference sequence). The CDR3 loop is CAWRTGWEQYF. Here the CDR3 DNA reads TGTGCCTGGAGAACAGGGTGGGAGCAGTACTTC.

The J gene is TRBJ2-1, the V gene TRBV4-1, with TRBD2 matching over 8 bases. Germline V gene sequence: CDR1 MGHRA, CDR2 YSYEKL. This CDR3 comprises 16 residues. Losses at the gene ends were 0 bases for V and 5 bases for J; bases not matched to a gene: 6. The CDR3 DNA sequence: TGCGCCAGCAGCCAAGATATCGGGGGGGGTCACAATGAGCAGTTCTTC. Amino acid sequence: CASSQDIGGGHNEQFF.

This clone was seen a single time. The chain combines TRBV2 with TRBJ2-7; D gene uncertain. Germline loops: CDR1 SNHLY, CDR2 FYNNEI. Deletions cut 3 bases from V and 2 bases from J, with 5 bases between. The length of the CDR3 is 12 residues. The CDR3 DNA is TGTGCCAGCAGTGACAGTGCCTACGAGCAGTACTTC. It yields the protein CASSDSAYEQYF.

The V call is TRBV29-1, the J call TRBJ1-5; 8 positions match TRBD1. Germline CDR1 SQVTM, CDR2 ANQGSEA. V was clipped by 5 bases and J by 6 bases; unmatched bases: 9. The CDR3 is made up of 14 amino acids. The chain's CDR3 is CSVTTGGFGQPQHF. The CDR3 region has the DNA TGCAGCGTTACAACAGGGGGTTTTGGTCAGCCCCAGCATTTT.

The V and J genes are TRBV4-1 and TRBJ1-4; D possibly corresponds to TRBD1 (6 bases). V was shortened by 3 bases and J by 0 bases, with 20 bases between the two germline ends. Germline V gene data show CDR1 as MGHRA and CDR2 as YSYEKL. This CDR3 is 19 amino acids long. The CDR3 here is CASSQPPWTADSTNEKLFF. CDR3 in DNA: TGCGCCAGCAGCCAGCCCCCATGGACAGCCGATTCAACTAATGAAAAACTGTTTTTT.

V is TRBV18 and J is TRBJ2-7, with D possibly matching TRBD1 (6 bases). Trimming pared 1 base from V and 6 bases from J, leaving 16 bases between. Per germline, CDR1 KGHSH and CDR2 LQKENI. The length of the CDR3 is 15 residues. The CDR3 spells CASSPRPGELFEQYF. The CDR3, as DNA: TGTGCCAGCTCACCACGGCCAGGGGAACTTTTCGAGCAGTACTTC.

This sequence joins TRBV30 and TRBJ1-1, with D possibly TRBD1 on 5 matching bases. Germline loops: CDR1 GTSNPN, CDR2 SVGIG (reference sequence). Trimming stripped 4 bases from V and 0 bases from J, with 15 bases between. This CDR3 comprises 15 residues. CDR3 sequence reads: CAWTPGVVMNTEAFF. The CDR3 DNA reads as TGTGCCTGGACCCCGGGGGTAGTCATGAACACTGAAGCTTTCTTT.

A single count supports this clone. This sequence joins TRBV18 and TRBJ1-1, with TRBD1 identical over 7 bases. V was pared by 0 bases and J by 1 base, with 2 bases of the junction left unmatched. This CDR3 has 15 amino acids. Germline assignment: CDR1 KGHSH and CDR2 LQKENI. CDR3 bases: TGTGCCAGCTCACCACCGACAGGGAAGAACACTGAAGCTTTCTTT. As protein: CASSPPTGKNTEAFF.

The gene calls are TRBV5-1 and TRBJ2-1, with D perhaps TRBD1 (5 bases). The CDR3 length is 15 residues. V was clipped by 0 bases and J by 4 bases, with 11 bases between them. CDR1 and CDR2 from the germline V gene are SGHRS and YFSETQ. The CDR3 DNA sequence: TGCGCCAGCAGCTTGGATACAGGAACATACAATGAGCAGTTCTTC. Translated: CASSLDTGTYNEQFF. The whole variable domain, remainder taken from reference TRBV5-1 and TRBJ2-1, is KAGVTQTPRYLIKTRGQQVTLSCSPISGHRSVSWYQQTPGQGLQFLFEYFSETQRNKGNFPGRFSGRQFSNSRSEMNVSTLELGDSALYLCASSLDTGTYNEQFFGPGTRLTVL.

The chain uses TRBV4-3 and TRBJ1-2; the D gene is possibly TRBD1 (6 bases). The germline V gene has CDR1 LGHNA and CDR2 YSLEER. V was clipped by 1 base and J by 2 bases, with 14 bases between them. The CDR3 sequence is 16 residues long. In DNA, the CDR3 is TGCGCCAGCAGCCAAGCGGGGACACTTTCGAACTATGGCTACACCTTC. This translates into CASSQAGTLSNYGYTF.

The CDR3 nucleotides are TGTGCCAGCAGCATAACGGCTCACAGGGGAGTCAATCAGCCCCAGCATTTT. Amino acid sequence: CASSITAHRGVNQPQHF. The V gene is TRBV21-1, the J gene TRBJ1-5; TRBD1, the D gene given by the table, was not confirmed from the DNA. TRBV21-1 is listed as a pseudogene. This CDR3 is 17 amino acids long.

This chain joins TRBV4-1 and TRBJ2-2, with D possibly being TRBD1 (5 bases). This CDR3 is built from 15 residues. CDR1 and CDR2 (germline): MGHRA, YSYEKL. Trimming took 6 bases from V and 1 from J, leaving 12 bases between them. The CDR3 reads CASRRWQGNTGELFF. The CDR3 DNA is TGCGCCAGCAGGCGGTGGCAGGGGAACACCGGGGAGCTGTTTTTT.

This clone has just one count. The V call is TRBV19, the J call TRBJ1-5, with D unresolved. CDR3 length: 15 residues. Per germline, CDR1 LNHDA and CDR2 SQIVND (reference sequence). Trimming cost V 0 bases and J 4 bases, with 10 bases left between them. The CDR3 sequence is CASSIEEGGNQPQHF. The CDR3, as DNA: TGTGCCAGTAGTATAGAGGAGGGCGGGAATCAGCCCCAGCATTTT.

The V gene is TRBV5-4, the J gene TRBJ1-4, with unresolved D. This CDR3 is 13 amino acids long. V was shortened by 5 bases and J by 8 bases, with 13 bases between the two germline ends. Germline-derived CDR1 and CDR2 are SGHNT and YYREEE (reference sequence). CDR3 region: CASRSGLDEKLFF. The CDR3 bases are TGTGCCAGCAGATCCGGACTAGACGAAAAACTGTTTTTT.

In its sample, this clone was seen once. This sequence joins TRBV30 and TRBJ1-1; 7 nucleotides agree with TRBD1. The J segment lost 1 base and the V segment lost 3 bases, leaving 8 bases of the junction unmatched. Germline CDR1 GTSNPN, CDR2 SVGIG (reference sequence). This CDR3 is 15 amino acids long. The CDR3 spells CAWSRTGRSNTEAFF. The DNA for the CDR3 is TGTGCCTGGAGCCGGACAGGACGATCGAACACTGAAGCTTTCTTT.

This rearrangement joins TRBV7-2 to TRBJ1-4; 7 bases agree with TRBD1. Germline V lookup: CDR1 SGHTA, CDR2 FQGNSA. Trimming cost V 2 bases and J 0 bases; bases outside gene matches: 3. The CDR3 contains 16 residues. As DNA, the CDR3 is TGTGCCAGCAGCTTAAGGACAGGCGCAACTAATGAAAAACTGTTTTTT. Its translation: CASSLRTGATNEKLFF. The whole variable domain, remainder taken from reference TRBV7-2 and TRBJ1-4, is GAGVSQSPSNKVTEKGKDVELRCDPISGHTALYWYRQSLGQGLEFLIYFQGNSAPDKSGLPSDRFSAERTGGSVSTLTIQRTQQEDSAVYLCASSLRTGATNEKLFFGSGTQLSVL.